This T cell receptor (beta chain) was sequenced in a study of blood T cell repertoires in COVID-19. As for the study in general: Collection of acute and convalescent COVID-19 samples took place in the United States, Italy and Spain.

The table came from immunoSEQ multiplex PCR; TCRdb's copy has only in-frame clones and leaves some out. Found here are tens of thousands of clones, about 80% of them singletons; the top ten hold over 5.5%. The V gene end was trimmed by 0 bases and the J gene end by 8 bases; junction bases not matched to a gene: 9. This CDR3 has 15 residues. Germline CDR1 reads LGHNA; CDR2 reads YSLEER. This clone was counted once. The V call is TRBV4-3, the J call TRBJ1-2; 7 nucleotides align to TRBD1. The sample taken for sequencing was peripheral blood. The source of this sequence is a man in his fifties with active or convalescent COVID-19. CDR3 sequence reads: CASSQDTRGHQGYTF. CDR3 nucleotide sequence: TGCGCCAGCAGCCAAGATACAAGGGGGCACCAGGGCTACACCTTC.